This paragraph reports one T cell receptor beta chain. No antigen is known for it. This sample includes further DNA sequences coding for the same CDR3. CDR1 and CDR2 from the germline V gene are SNHLY and FYNNEI. V was clipped by 6 bases and J by 1 base, with 9 bases between them. The CDR3 totals 13 residues. This specimen belongs to a study of Ad26.COV2.S vaccination and SARS-CoV-2 variants. Study background: The vaccine Ad26.COV2.S was put into the muscle once, or twice with 56 days between.

Overall study results and limits: Comparability of non-spike TCR breadth was observed across vaccine and placebo recipients. Spike-specific TCR breadth was greater after Ad26.COV2.S than placebo.

Data came from immunoSEQ multiplex PCR; TCRdb stores just in-frame clones and leaves some out. The table includes 350,000 to 550,000 clones, nearly 90% detected once. Treatment indicated: around 19 received Ad26.COV2.S at low or high dose, single or two shots; 5 received placebo; per-sample allocation not given. Material that was analyzed had been drawn on day 63 after the first vaccine or placebo injection. Its platform was an Ad26 vector, and its expressed antigen was Wuhan-strain SARS-CoV-2 spike. The specimen was peripheral blood, collected in a trial of Ad26.COV2.S vaccine versus placebo. The receptor was isolated from a person aged 18-60 years who received the Ad26.COV2.S COVID-19 vaccine or a placebo. V is TRBV2 and J is TRBJ2-5; D is perhaps TRBD1 or TRBD2 (5 bases each). The CDR3 coding sequence is TGTGCCAGCAGCCGGGACGTCCAAGAGACCCAGTACTTC. Translation gives CASSRDVQETQYF.